This T cell receptor beta chain was identified in a study of T cell changes during pregnancy in multiple sclerosis. Produced via immunoSEQ multiplex PCR; TCRdb's table is partial and in-frame only. The sample comprises under 110,000 clones, about 90% of which are singletons, and less than 2% rests with the top ten. CDR1 and CDR2 from the germline V gene are SGHTA and FQGNSA. V dropped 0 bases and J dropped 6; count of bases not matched to a gene: 3. The CDR3 totals 15 residues. This specimen was peripheral blood, taken after pregnancy. The sequence was collected from a female donor with multiple sclerosis, enrolled in a pregnancy study. The V call is TRBV7-2, the J call TRBJ2-7; 12 bases line up with TRBD2. CDR3 DNA sequence: TGTGCCAGCAGCTTAGCCCAGGGACTAGCGGGCGAGCAGTACTTC. Translated, it gives CASSLAQGLAGEQYF.